Presented here are 16 T cell receptor beta chains from one specimen sequenced in a study of immune characterization of retroperitoneal liposarcoma. TCRdb called the PCR reads again in MiXCR, with one record for every CDR3 protein. Here the sample spans several thousand distinct CDR3 sequences, approximately 29% being singletons. Sequenced material: blood. The source of these receptors is a male donor with retroperitoneal liposarcoma.

The V gene is TRBV7-2, the J gene TRBJ2-5, with 7 bases matching TRBD1. Germline CDR1 is SGHTA and CDR2 is FQGNSA. J lost 5 bases, V lost 7 bases, and 7 bases had no gene match. This CDR3 has 13 residues. CDR3 loop: CASTSDRTETQYF. In DNA form, the CDR3 reads TGTGCCAGCACCTCGGACAGGACGGAGACCCAGTACTTC.

The chain links TRBV6-1 to TRBJ2-2; perhaps TRBD1 as D (6 bases). CDR1 and CDR2 from the germline V gene are MNHNS and SASEGT. V lost 1 base and J lost 2, with 11 bases in between. The CDR3 has 16 amino acids. CDR3: CASSEGDRTNTGELFF. DNA of the CDR3: TGTGCCAGCAGTGAAGGTGACAGGACCAACACCGGGGAGCTGTTTTTT.

This clonotype was recorded many times. The V gene is TRBV4-3, the J gene TRBJ2-1; 7 nucleotides line up with TRBD2. Matching the DNA end better, TRBJ2-7 makes the J call doubtful. CDR1 and CDR2 (germline): LGHNA, YSLEER. The CDR3 is made up of 15 amino acids. This CDR3 is CASSQVVGGSYEQYF. CDR3 nucleotides: TGCGCCAGCAGCCAAGTAGTGGGAGGGTCTTACGAGCAGTACTTC.

The count of this clonotype is one. J is TRBJ2-1 and V is TRBV12-3 or TRBV12-4; 7 positions match TRBD1. The CDR3 contains 13 residues. The V segment lost 4 bases and the J segment 9 bases; nucleotides outside the gene matches: 6. The CDR3 DNA follows: TGTGCCAGCAGTTCTTCCAGGGGGAGTGAGCAGTTCTTC. Its translation: CASSSSRGSEQFF.

Notes on this clonotype: Mismatch with germline at one junction end may stem from a read error. This chain joins TRBV6-8 and TRBJ2-3, with 8 positions matching TRBD2. CDR3 size: 14 residues. The V gene's germline CDR1 is MNHGY and CDR2 SAAAGT. The CDR3 sequence: CASKVSGGQETQYF. Here the CDR3 DNA reads TGTGCCAGCAAGGTTTCGGGGGGGCAAGAGACCCAGTACTTT.

This clonotype was observed a handful of times. The CDR3 is CASRSPGQAIYEQFF. The CDR3 bases are TGTGCCAGCAGAAGCCCGGGACAAGCTATATATGAGCAGTTCTTC. J is TRBJ2-1 and V is TRBV28, with D maybe TRBD1 (6 bases). V lost 6 bases to trimming and J lost 8 bases, with 20 bases between them. The germline CDR1 and CDR2 sequences are MDHEN and SYDVKM. The CDR3 has 15 residues. The entire variable domain, with the rest obtained from reference TRBV28 and TRBJ2-1, is as follows: DVKVTQSSRYLVKRTGEKVFLECVQDMDHENMFWYRQDPGLGLRLIYFSYDVKMKEKGDIPEGYSVSREKKERFSLILESASTNQTSMYLCASRSPGQAIYEQFFGPGTRLTVL.

The sample holds a few counts of this clonotype. The chain couples TRBV6-1 to TRBJ2-5; a possible D gene is TRBD2 (7 bases). This CDR3 spans 16 amino acids. Trimming cost V 7 bases and J 5 bases, with 23 bases left between them. Germline V gene sequence: CDR1 MNHNS, CDR2 SASEGT. The CDR3 loop reads CASTRVGAGAEETQYF. The DNA of the CDR3 is TGTGCCAGCACTCGAGTGGGGGCGGGAGCGGAGGAGACCCAGTACTTC.

This clonotype came up many times. The chain employs TRBV6-4 and TRBJ2-1, with D possibly being TRBD1 (6 bases). The CDR3 extends over 16 amino acids. Trimming cost V 4 bases and J 0 bases, with 13 bases left between them. CDR1 is MRHNA, CDR2 SNTAGT, per germline. The DNA for the CDR3 is TGTGCCAGCAGTGCATCTGACAGGAGCTCCTACAATGAGCAGTTCTTC. Protein sequence: CASSASDRSSYNEQFF.

This clonotype was found many times. This chain uses TRBV11-1 with TRBJ2-1; perhaps TRBD1 as D (5 bases). The DNA end is more similar to TRBJ2-7, so the J call may be wrong. The germline V gene has CDR1 SGHAT and CDR2 FQDESV (reference sequence). The CDR3 contains 15 residues. CDR3 loop: CASSPGPDKAYEQYF. CDR3 coding DNA: TGTGCCAGCAGCCCCGGCCCGGACAAAGCCTACGAGCAGTACTTC.

This clonotype was recorded many times. This chain connects TRBV12-3 or TRBV12-4 to TRBJ2-3; D might be TRBD1 (6 bases). V gave up 3 bases and J gave up 0 bases, with 7 bases separating them. There are 14 residues in the CDR3. CDR3 residues: CASSFQGSTDTQYF. The CDR3, as DNA: TGTGCCAGCAGTTTCCAGGGGAGCACAGATACGCAGTATTTT.

This chain connects TRBV7-3 to TRBJ2-3; a weak D match, TRBD2 (5 bases). Looked up from germline, CDR1 is SGHTA and CDR2 is FQGTGA. Trimming took 3 bases from V and 2 from J, leaving 9 bases between them. This CDR3 contains 14 residues. The CDR3 protein is CASSFGISTDTQYF. As DNA, the CDR3 is TGTGCCAGCAGCTTCGGGATTTCCACAGATACGCAGTATTTT.

This clonotype has ten or more counts. This rearrangement joins TRBV7-2 to TRBJ2-3, with a tentative D call TRBD2 (7 bases). CDR3 size: 16 residues. Germline V gene lookup returns CDR1 SGHTA and CDR2 FQGNSA. The V end lost 4 bases, the J end lost 0 bases, and 14 bases lay between the germline ends. This chain's CDR3 is CASSYGEGGSTDTQYF. In DNA, the CDR3 is TGTGCCAGCAGCTACGGCGAGGGGGGGAGCACAGATACGCAGTATTTT.

This clonotype was picked up many times. J is TRBJ1-1 and V is TRBV6-1, with D possibly matching TRBD1 (5 bases). Deletions cut 10 bases from V and 10 bases from J, with 22 bases between. The CDR3 totals 13 residues. The germline V gene encodes CDR1 MNHNS and CDR2 SASEGT. As DNA, the CDR3 is TGTGCCACTAGTGGGGAGGGGAGGAGTGCAGCTTTCTTT. Translated: CATSGEGRSAAFF.

Only a few counts were recorded for this clonotype. The V and J genes are TRBV12-5 and TRBJ2-2; D not resolved. V was pared by 3 bases and J by 6 bases, with 5 bases between. The CDR3 extends over 12 amino acids. Per germline, CDR1 LGHNT and CDR2 FRNRAP. The CDR3 loop reads CASGFVPGELFF. CDR3 bases: TGTGCTAGTGGTTTTGTCCCCGGGGAGCTGTTTTTT.

This clonotype was counted ten times or more. This chain connects TRBV18 to TRBJ2-1; D call uncertain. CDR1 KGHSH and CDR2 LQKENI come from the germline V gene. The CDR3 is 12 amino acids. V lost 5 bases, J lost 10 bases, and 12 bases lay in between. CDR3: CASSSDTYEQFF. CDR3 coding DNA: TGTGCCAGCTCATCAGACACCTACGAGCAGTTCTTC.

On this clonotype: This may stem from a read error, because a much larger clone lies one nucleotide away. J is TRBJ2-5 and V is TRBV7-2; a possible D gene is TRBD1 (6 bases). TRBJ2-1 explains the end of the DNA better; the J call may be wrong. In germline, CDR1 is SGHTA, CDR2 FQGNSA. This CDR3 region has 13 residues. In nucleotides, the CDR3 is TGTGCCAGCAGACCCAACAGGGAAGGCGAGCAGTTCTTC. It encodes CASRPNREGEQFF.